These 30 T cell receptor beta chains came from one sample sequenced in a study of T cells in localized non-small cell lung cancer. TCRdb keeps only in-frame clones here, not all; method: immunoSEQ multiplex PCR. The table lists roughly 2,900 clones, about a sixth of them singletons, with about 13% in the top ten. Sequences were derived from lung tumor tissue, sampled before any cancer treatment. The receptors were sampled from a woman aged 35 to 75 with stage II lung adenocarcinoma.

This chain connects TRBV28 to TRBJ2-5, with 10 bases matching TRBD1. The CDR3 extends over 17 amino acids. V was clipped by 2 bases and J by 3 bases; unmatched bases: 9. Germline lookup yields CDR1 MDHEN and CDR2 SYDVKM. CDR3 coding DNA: TGTGCCAGCAGTTTACCCACTGGACAGGGGGTTAAAGAGACCCAGTACTTC. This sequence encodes CASSLPTGQGVKETQYF.

As DNA, the CDR3 is TGCGCCAGCAGCTTACGACCGGGACAGGCCTACGAGCAGTACTTC. Amino acid sequence: CASSLRPGQAYEQYF. The V gene is TRBV5-1, the J gene TRBJ2-7, with TRBD1 matching 8 bases. Unmatched junction bases numbered 6, after V lost 2 bases and J lost 2 bases. Germline-derived CDR1 and CDR2 are SGHRS and YFSETQ. The CDR3 length is 15 residues.

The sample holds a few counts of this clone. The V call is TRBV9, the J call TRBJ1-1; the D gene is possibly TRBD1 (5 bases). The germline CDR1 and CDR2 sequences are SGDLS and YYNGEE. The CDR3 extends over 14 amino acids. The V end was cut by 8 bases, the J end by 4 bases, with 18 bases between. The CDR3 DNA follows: TGTGCCAGTCGTGAACCCAGGGAGGGCACTGAAGCTTTCTTT. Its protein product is CASREPREGTEAFF.

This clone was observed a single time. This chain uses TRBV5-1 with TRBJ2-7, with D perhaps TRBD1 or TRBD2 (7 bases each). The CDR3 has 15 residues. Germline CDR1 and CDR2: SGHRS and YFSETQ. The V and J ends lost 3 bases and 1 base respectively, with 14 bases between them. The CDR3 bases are TGCGCCAGCAGCTCCCAGGGGGGGGGTTCCTACGAGCAGTACTTC. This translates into CASSSQGGGSYEQYF.

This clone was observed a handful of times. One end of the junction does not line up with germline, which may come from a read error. The CDR3 spells CAISGWERTGELFF. The CDR3 bases are TGTGCCATCAGTGGCTGGGAGAGAACCGGGGAGCTGTTTTTT. The rearrangement links TRBV6-8 to TRBJ2-2; weak D call: TRBD2 (5 bases). From germline, CDR1 is MNHGY and CDR2 SAAAGT. CDR3 length equals 14 residues.

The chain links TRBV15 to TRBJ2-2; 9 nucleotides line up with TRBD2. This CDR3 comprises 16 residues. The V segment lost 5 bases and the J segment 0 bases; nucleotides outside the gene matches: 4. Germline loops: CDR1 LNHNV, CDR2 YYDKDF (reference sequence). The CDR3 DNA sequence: TGTGCCACCAGCCCGCGGGGGGGGTCGAACACCGGGGAGCTGTTTTTT. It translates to CATSPRGGSNTGELFF.

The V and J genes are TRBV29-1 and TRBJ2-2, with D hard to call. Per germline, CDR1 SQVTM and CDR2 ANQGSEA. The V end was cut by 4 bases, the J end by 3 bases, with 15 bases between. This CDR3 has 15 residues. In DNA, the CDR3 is TGCAGCGTTGGAGATGTAGGATTGGACACCGGGGAGCTGTTTTTT. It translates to CSVGDVGLDTGELFF.

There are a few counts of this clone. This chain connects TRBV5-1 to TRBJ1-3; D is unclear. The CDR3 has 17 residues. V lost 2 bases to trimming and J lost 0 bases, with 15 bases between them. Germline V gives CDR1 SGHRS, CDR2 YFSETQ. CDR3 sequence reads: CASSFIPGSSSGNTIYF. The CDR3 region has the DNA TGCGCCAGCAGCTTTATACCGGGTTCGAGCTCTGGAAACACCATATATTTT.

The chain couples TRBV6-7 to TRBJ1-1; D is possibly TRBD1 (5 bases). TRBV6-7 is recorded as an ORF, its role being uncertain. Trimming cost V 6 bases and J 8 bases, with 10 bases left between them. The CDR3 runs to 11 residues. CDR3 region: CASRRNREAFF. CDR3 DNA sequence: TGTGCCAGCAGAAGAAACAGGGAAGCTTTCTTT.

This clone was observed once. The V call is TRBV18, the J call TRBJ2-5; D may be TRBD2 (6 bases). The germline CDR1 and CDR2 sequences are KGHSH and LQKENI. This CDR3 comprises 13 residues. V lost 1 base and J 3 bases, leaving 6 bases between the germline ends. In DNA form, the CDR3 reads TGTGCCAGCTCACCACGCGGGGAAGAGACCCAGTACTTC. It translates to CASSPRGEETQYF.

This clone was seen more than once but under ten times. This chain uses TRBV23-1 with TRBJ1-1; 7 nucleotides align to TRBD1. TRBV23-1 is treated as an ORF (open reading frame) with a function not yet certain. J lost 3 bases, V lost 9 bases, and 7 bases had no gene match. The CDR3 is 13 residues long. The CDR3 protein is CASRTGRDTEAFF. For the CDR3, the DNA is TGCGCCAGTAGGACAGGACGGGACACTGAAGCTTTCTTT.

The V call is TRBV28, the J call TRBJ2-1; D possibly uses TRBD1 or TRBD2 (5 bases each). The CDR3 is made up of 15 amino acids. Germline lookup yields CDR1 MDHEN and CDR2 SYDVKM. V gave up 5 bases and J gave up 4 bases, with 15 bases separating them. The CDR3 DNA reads TGTGCCAGCAGTAGGGACCCAGCCAATTACAATGAGCAGTTCTTC. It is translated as CASSRDPANYNEQFF.

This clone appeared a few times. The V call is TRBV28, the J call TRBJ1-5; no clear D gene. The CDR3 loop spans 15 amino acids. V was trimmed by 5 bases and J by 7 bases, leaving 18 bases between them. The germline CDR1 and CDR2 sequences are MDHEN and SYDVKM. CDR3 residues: CASSGSRTGGQPQHF. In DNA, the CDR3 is TGTGCCAGCAGTGGTTCACGGACCGGCGGGCAGCCCCAGCATTTT.

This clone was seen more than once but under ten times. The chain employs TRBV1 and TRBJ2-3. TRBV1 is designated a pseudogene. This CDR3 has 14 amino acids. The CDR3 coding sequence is TGCGCCAGCAGCCAAGCGGTATGGCAAGATACGCAGTATTTT. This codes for CASSQAVWQDTQYF.

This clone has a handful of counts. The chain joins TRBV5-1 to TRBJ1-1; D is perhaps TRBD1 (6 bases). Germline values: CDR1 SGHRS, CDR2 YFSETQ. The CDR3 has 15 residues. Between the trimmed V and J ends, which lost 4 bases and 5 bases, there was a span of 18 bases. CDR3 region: CASSQDLNRETEAFF. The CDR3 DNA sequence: TGCGCCAGCAGCCAAGATCTTAACAGGGAGACTGAAGCTTTCTTT.

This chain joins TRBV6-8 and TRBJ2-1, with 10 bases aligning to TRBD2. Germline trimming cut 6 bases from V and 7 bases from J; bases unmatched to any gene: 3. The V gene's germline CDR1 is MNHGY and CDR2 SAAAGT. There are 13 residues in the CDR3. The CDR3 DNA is TGTGCCAGCAGGCTAGCGGGGGATAATGAGCAGTTCTTC. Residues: CASRLAGDNEQFF.

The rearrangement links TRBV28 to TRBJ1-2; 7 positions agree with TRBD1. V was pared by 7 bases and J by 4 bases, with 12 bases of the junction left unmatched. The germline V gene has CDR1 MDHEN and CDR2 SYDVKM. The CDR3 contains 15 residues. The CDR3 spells CASTTLGDSFYGYTF. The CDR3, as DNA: TGTGCCAGCACCACCCTGGGGGACAGCTTCTATGGCTACACCTTC.

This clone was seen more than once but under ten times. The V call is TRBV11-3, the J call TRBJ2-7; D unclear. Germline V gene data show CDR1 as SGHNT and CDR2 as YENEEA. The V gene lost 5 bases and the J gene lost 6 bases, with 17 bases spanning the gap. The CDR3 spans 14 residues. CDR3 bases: TGTGCCAGCAGCCCGCCCGGAGTTATGGGCGAGCAGTACTTC. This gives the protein CASSPPGVMGEQYF.

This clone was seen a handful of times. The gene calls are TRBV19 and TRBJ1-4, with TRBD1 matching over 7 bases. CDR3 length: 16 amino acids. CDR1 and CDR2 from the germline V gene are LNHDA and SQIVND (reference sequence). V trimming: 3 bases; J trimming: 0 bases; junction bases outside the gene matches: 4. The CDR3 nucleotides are TGTGCCAGTAGTATGGGGACAGTCACAACTAATGAAAAACTGTTTTTT. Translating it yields CASSMGTVTTNEKLFF. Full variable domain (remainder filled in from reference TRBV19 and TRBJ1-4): DGGITQSPKYLFRKEGQNVTLSCEQNLNHDAMYWYRQDPGQGLRLIYYSQIVNDFQKGDIAEGYSVSREKKESFPLTVTSAQKNPTAFYLCASSMGTVTTNEKLFFGSGTQLSVL.

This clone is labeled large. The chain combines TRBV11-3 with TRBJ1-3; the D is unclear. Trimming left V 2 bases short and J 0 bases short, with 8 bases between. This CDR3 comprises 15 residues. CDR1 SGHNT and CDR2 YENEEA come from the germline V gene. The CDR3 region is CASSLSASSGNTIYF. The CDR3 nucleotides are TGTGCCAGCAGCTTATCCGCAAGCTCTGGAAACACCATATATTTT.

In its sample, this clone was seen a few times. The CDR3 sequence is CASTRDHNEQFF. CDR3 sequence (DNA): TGTGCCAGCACCAGGGATCACAATGAGCAGTTCTTC. V gene TRBV6-8 combines with J gene TRBJ2-1; D is perhaps TRBD1 (5 bases). Trimming cost V 7 bases and J 5 bases, with 9 bases left between them. CDR3 length equals 12 residues. Germline values: CDR1 MNHGY, CDR2 SAAAGT.

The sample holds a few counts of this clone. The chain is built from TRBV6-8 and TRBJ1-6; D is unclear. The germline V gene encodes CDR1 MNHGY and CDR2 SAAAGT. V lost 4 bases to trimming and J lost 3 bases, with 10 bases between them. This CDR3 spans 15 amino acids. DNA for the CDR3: TGTGCCAGCAGTTTCGTCCGACACTATAATTCACCCCTCCACTTT. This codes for CASSFVRHYNSPLHF.

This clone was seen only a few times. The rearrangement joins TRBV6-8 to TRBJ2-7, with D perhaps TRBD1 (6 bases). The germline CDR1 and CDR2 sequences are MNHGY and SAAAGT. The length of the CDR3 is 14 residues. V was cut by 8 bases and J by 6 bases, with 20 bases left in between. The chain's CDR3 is CASALRDGRGEQYF. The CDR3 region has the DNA TGTGCCAGCGCCCTCCGGGACGGCAGGGGCGAGCAGTACTTC.

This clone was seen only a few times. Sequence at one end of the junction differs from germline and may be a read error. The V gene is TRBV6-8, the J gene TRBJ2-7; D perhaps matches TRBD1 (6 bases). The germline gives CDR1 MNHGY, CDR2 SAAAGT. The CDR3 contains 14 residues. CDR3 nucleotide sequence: TGTGCCATCAGTAGTCAGGGGTCAACCTACGAGCAGTACTTC. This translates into CAISSQGSTYEQYF.

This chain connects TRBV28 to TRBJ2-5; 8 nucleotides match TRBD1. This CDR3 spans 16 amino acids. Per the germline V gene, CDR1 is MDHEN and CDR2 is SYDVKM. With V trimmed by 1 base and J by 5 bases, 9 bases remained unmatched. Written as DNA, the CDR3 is TGTGCCAGCAGTTTATTCGGCAGGGGGCCCGGGGAGACCCAGTACTTC. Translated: CASSLFGRGPGETQYF.

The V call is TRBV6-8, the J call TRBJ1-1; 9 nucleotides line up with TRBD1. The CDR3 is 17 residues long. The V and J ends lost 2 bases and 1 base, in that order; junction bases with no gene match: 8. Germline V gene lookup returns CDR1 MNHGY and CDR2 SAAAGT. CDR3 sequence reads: CASSYLFTGGGNTEAFF. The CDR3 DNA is TGTGCCAGCAGTTACCTTTTTACAGGGGGCGGGAACACTGAAGCTTTCTTT.

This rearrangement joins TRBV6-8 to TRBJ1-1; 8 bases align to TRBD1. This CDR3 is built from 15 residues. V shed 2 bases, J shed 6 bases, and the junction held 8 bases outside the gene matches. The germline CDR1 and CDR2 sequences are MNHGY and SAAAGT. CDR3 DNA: TGTGCCAGCAGTTACACGGACAGGGTTGGGGCTGAAGCTTTCTTT. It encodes CASSYTDRVGAEAFF.

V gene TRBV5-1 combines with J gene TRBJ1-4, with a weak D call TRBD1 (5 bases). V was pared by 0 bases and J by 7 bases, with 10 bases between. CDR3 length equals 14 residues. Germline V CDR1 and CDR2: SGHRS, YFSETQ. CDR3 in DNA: TGCGCCAGCAGCTTGGCGGGGACGGGTGAAAAACTGTTTTTT. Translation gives CASSLAGTGEKLFF.

The CDR3, as DNA: TGTGCCAGCAGTGACGAGCTAGCGGGGGGGCCTTACGAGCAGTACTTC. Its protein product is CASSDELAGGPYEQYF. V usage is TRBV2 and J usage is TRBJ2-7; 12 bases match TRBD2. This CDR3 spans 16 amino acids. The J segment lost 4 bases and the V segment lost 3 bases, leaving 7 bases of the junction unmatched. Germline lookup yields CDR1 SNHLY and CDR2 FYNNEI.

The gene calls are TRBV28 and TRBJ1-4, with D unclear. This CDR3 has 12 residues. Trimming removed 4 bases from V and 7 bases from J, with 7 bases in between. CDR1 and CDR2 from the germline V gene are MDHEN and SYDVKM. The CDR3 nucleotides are TGTGCCAGCAGTTGGAACTTTGAAAAACTGTTTTTT. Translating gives CASSWNFEKLFF.